These T cell receptor beta chains were read from a single sample in a study of breast tumors, draining lymph nodes, adjacent tissues. MiXCR, applied by TCRdb to the multiplex PCR reads, yields one record per CDR3 protein. Of 150,000 to 200,000 distinct CDR3 sequences listed, around 35% are singletons. The sample was axillary lymph node tissue. The receptor set was obtained from a female donor with breast cancer. Some clones in this sample may be carry-over from other donors' samples. The CDR3 runs from the conserved cysteine through the conserved F or W. Each record gives: D gene, V gene, CDR3 length, J gene, clone size, CDR3 DNA, CDR3 protein. A D gene is named only where the DNA matches it firmly. Part of the rows lack a size; the others show once, few, many or a class for expanded clones.

d_call: TRBD1; v_call: TRBV11-1; cdr3_length: 15; j_call: TRBJ2-1; clone_size: -; cdr3_nt: TGTGCCAGCAGCCCCGACAGGGGGCGCTACAATGAGCAGTTCTTC; cdr3_aa: CASSPDRGRYNEQFF
d_call: -; v_call: TRBV7-2; cdr3_length: 12; j_call: TRBJ2-3; clone_size: -; cdr3_nt: TGTGCCAGCAGCTTAAGTCCAGATACGCAGTATTTT; cdr3_aa: CASSLSPDTQYF
d_call: -; v_call: TRBV15; cdr3_length: 14; j_call: TRBJ1-2; clone_size: -; cdr3_nt: TGTGCCACCAGCTTTGGGGCCGGGGACTATGGCTACCCCTTC; cdr3_aa: CATSFGAGDYGYPF
d_call: -; v_call: TRBV6-2/TRBV6-3; cdr3_length: 14; j_call: TRBJ2-5; clone_size: few; cdr3_nt: TGTGCCAGCATACCGTCCCAGTGGTTGGAGACCCAGTACTTC; cdr3_aa: CASIPSQWLETQYF
d_call: -; v_call: TRBV5-1; cdr3_length: 14; j_call: TRBJ2-7; clone_size: many; cdr3_nt: TGCGCCAGCAGCTTGGCCGGGGGGCCTGACGAGCAGTACTTC; cdr3_aa: CASSLAGGPDEQYF
d_call: -; v_call: TRBV30; cdr3_length: 12; j_call: TRBJ2-7; clone_size: many; cdr3_nt: TGTGCCGGAATGAGGGGCCCCTACGAGCAGTACTTC; cdr3_aa: CAGMRGPYEQYF
d_call: TRBD1; v_call: TRBV6-2/TRBV6-3; cdr3_length: 14; j_call: TRBJ1-2; clone_size: few; cdr3_nt: TGTGCCAGCAGTCACGGAGACAGGGGTGGCGGCTACACCTTC; cdr3_aa: CASSHGDRGGGYTF
d_call: TRBD1; v_call: TRBV4-1; cdr3_length: 15; j_call: TRBJ1-4; clone_size: many; cdr3_nt: TGCGCCAGCAAAAACCGGGACAGGGGAGGTGAAAAACTGTTTTTT; cdr3_aa: CASKNRDRGGEKLFF
d_call: -; v_call: TRBV12-5; cdr3_length: 15; j_call: TRBJ1-6; clone_size: few; cdr3_nt: TGTGCTAGTGGTTTTGGGGACTGGTATAATTCACCCCTCCACTTT; cdr3_aa: CASGFGDWYNSPLHF
d_call: -; v_call: TRBV9; cdr3_length: 11; j_call: TRBJ1-2; clone_size: -; cdr3_nt: TGTGCCAGCAGTTGGCGGACGAGCTACACCTTC; cdr3_aa: CASSWRTSYTF
d_call: -; v_call: TRBV3-1; cdr3_length: 15; j_call: TRBJ1-4; clone_size: many; cdr3_nt: TGTGCCAGCAGCTCCCACAGAACAACTAATGAAAAACTGTTTTTT; cdr3_aa: CASSSHRTTNEKLFF
d_call: TRBD1; v_call: TRBV18; cdr3_length: 15; j_call: TRBJ1-2; clone_size: many; cdr3_nt: TGTGCCAGCTCACCACCAAACAGGGGCGACTATGGCTACACCTTC; cdr3_aa: CASSPPNRGDYGYTF
d_call: -; v_call: TRBV6-6; cdr3_length: 12; j_call: TRBJ2-7; clone_size: many; cdr3_nt: TGTGCCAGTACCCAGGTCGGGGACGAGCAGTACTTC; cdr3_aa: CASTQVGDEQYF
d_call: TRBD2; v_call: TRBV9; cdr3_length: 17; j_call: TRBJ2-7; clone_size: -; cdr3_nt: TGTGCCAGCAGCGCGGAGGGTGGTCTAGCGGGGCTCTACGAGCAGTACTTC; cdr3_aa: CASSAEGGLAGLYEQYF
d_call: -; v_call: TRBV11-2; cdr3_length: 16; j_call: TRBJ1-2; clone_size: many; cdr3_nt: TGTGCCAGCAGCTCGGGCGGACGGCCCAAGGACTATGGCTACACCTTC; cdr3_aa: CASSSGGRPKDYGYTF
d_call: -; v_call: TRBV6-5; cdr3_length: 16; j_call: TRBJ2-3; clone_size: few; cdr3_nt: TGTGCCAGCAGTCACTCGGGTAGGCTAAACACAGATACGCAGTATTTT; cdr3_aa: CASSHSGRLNTDTQYF
d_call: -; v_call: TRBV5-8; cdr3_length: 13; j_call: TRBJ2-3; clone_size: many; cdr3_nt: TGTGCCAGCACCAAGGTGGGCACAGATACGCAGTATTTT; cdr3_aa: CASTKVGTDTQYF
d_call: TRBD2; v_call: TRBV12-3/TRBV12-4; cdr3_length: 14; j_call: TRBJ2-2; clone_size: many; cdr3_nt: TGTGCCAGCAGTGCGACTAGCGGGAGCGGGGAGCTGTTTTTT; cdr3_aa: CASSATSGSGELFF
d_call: -; v_call: TRBV20-1; cdr3_length: 15; j_call: TRBJ1-5; clone_size: many; cdr3_nt: TGCAGTGCTAGTCTCGGCAGGGCGGATGATCAGCCCCAGCATTTT; cdr3_aa: CSASLGRADDQPQHF
d_call: -; v_call: TRBV5-8; cdr3_length: 16; j_call: TRBJ2-6; clone_size: many; cdr3_nt: TGTGCCAGCAGCTTGGCCGGTCGCTCTGGGGCCAACGTCCTGACTTTC; cdr3_aa: CASSLAGRSGANVLTF
d_call: -; v_call: TRBV20-1; cdr3_length: 12; j_call: TRBJ1-5; clone_size: many; cdr3_nt: TGCAGTGCTAGGGGACGGAATCAGCCCCAGCATTTT; cdr3_aa: CSARGRNQPQHF
d_call: -; v_call: TRBV9; cdr3_length: 13; j_call: TRBJ2-3; clone_size: many; cdr3_nt: TGTGCCAGCAGCGTATACGGCACAGATACGCAGTATTTT; cdr3_aa: CASSVYGTDTQYF
d_call: -; v_call: TRBV28; cdr3_length: 15; j_call: TRBJ1-2; clone_size: many; cdr3_nt: TGTGCCAGCAGTTTAATGGGGACCTTAAACTATGGCTACACCTTC; cdr3_aa: CASSLMGTLNYGYTF
d_call: TRBD2; v_call: TRBV9; cdr3_length: 18; j_call: TRBJ2-1; clone_size: few; cdr3_nt: TGTGCCAGCAGCTTCCCGGCTAGCGGGGGCCCCTCCTACAATGAGCAGTTCTTC; cdr3_aa: CASSFPASGGPSYNEQFF
d_call: -; v_call: TRBV6-2/TRBV6-3; cdr3_length: 14; j_call: TRBJ2-7; clone_size: few; cdr3_nt: TGTGCCAGCAGGCCCTCTGGCGGGACCTACGAGCAGTACTTC; cdr3_aa: CASRPSGGTYEQYF
d_call: TRBD1; v_call: TRBV2; cdr3_length: 14; j_call: TRBJ1-3; clone_size: -; cdr3_nt: TGTGCCAGCAAAGGGACAGGGTCTGGAAACACCATATATTTT; cdr3_aa: CASKGTGSGNTIYF
d_call: TRBD2; v_call: TRBV2; cdr3_length: 15; j_call: TRBJ2-7; clone_size: many; cdr3_nt: TGTGCCAGCAGCACCCCGGTGGGACTAGCGGGAGAGGGGTACTTC; cdr3_aa: CASSTPVGLAGEGYF
d_call: -; v_call: TRBV7-3; cdr3_length: 13; j_call: TRBJ2-2; clone_size: -; cdr3_nt: TGTGCCAGCAGCTTAGTAGGGGACGGGGGGCTGTTTTTT; cdr3_aa: CASSLVGDGGLFF
d_call: -; v_call: TRBV20-1; cdr3_length: 14; j_call: TRBJ1-4; clone_size: -; cdr3_nt: TGCAGTGCTAGGTCGGGGGTGCCTAATGAAAAACTGTTTTTT; cdr3_aa: CSARSGVPNEKLFF
d_call: TRBD1; v_call: TRBV5-1; cdr3_length: 15; j_call: TRBJ2-7; clone_size: many; cdr3_nt: TGCGCCAGCAGCCCCCCCGGGACAGTTGCGTACGAGCAGTACTTC; cdr3_aa: CASSPPGTVAYEQYF
d_call: -; v_call: TRBV20-1; cdr3_length: 11; j_call: TRBJ2-7; clone_size: -; cdr3_nt: TGCAGTGCTAGAAAAGGGATCGAGCAGTACTTC; cdr3_aa: CSARKGIEQYF
d_call: TRBD2; v_call: TRBV6-2/TRBV6-3; cdr3_length: 15; j_call: TRBJ2-2; clone_size: many; cdr3_nt: TGTGCCAGCAGTTGGCTCTCTAGCGGTTCCGGGGAGCTGTTTTTT; cdr3_aa: CASSWLSSGSGELFF
d_call: TRBD2; v_call: TRBV5-1; cdr3_length: 17; j_call: TRBJ2-1; clone_size: many; cdr3_nt: TGCGCCAGCAGCTTGGAGCTAGCGGCTAGCTCCTACAATGAGCAGTTCTTC; cdr3_aa: CASSLELAASSYNEQFF
d_call: TRBD1; v_call: TRBV4-1; cdr3_length: 17; j_call: TRBJ2-2; clone_size: many; cdr3_nt: TGCGCCAGCAGCCAAGGGACAGGGGGCGCTCGAACCGGGGAGCTGTTTTTT; cdr3_aa: CASSQGTGGARTGELFF
d_call: -; v_call: TRBV9; cdr3_length: 15; j_call: TRBJ2-3; clone_size: many; cdr3_nt: TGTGCCAGCAGCGTAGAGGGAGAGAGCACAGATACGCAATATTTT; cdr3_aa: CASSVEGESTDTQYF
d_call: -; v_call: TRBV7-3; cdr3_length: 15; j_call: TRBJ2-5; clone_size: -; cdr3_nt: TGTGCCAGCAGCTTATTACCGGGGTCCACAGAGACCCAGTACTTC; cdr3_aa: CASSLLPGSTETQYF
d_call: -; v_call: TRBV7-9; cdr3_length: 14; j_call: TRBJ2-7; clone_size: many; cdr3_nt: TGTGCCAGCAGCTTAGGGGGGGCGTACTACGAGCAGTACTTC; cdr3_aa: CASSLGGAYYEQYF
d_call: -; v_call: TRBV11-2; cdr3_length: 16; j_call: TRBJ1-2; clone_size: many; cdr3_nt: TGTGCCAGCAGCTTAGATGTGCCACCTGCTAACTATGGCTACACCTTC; cdr3_aa: CASSLDVPPANYGYTF
d_call: TRBD2; v_call: TRBV7-2; cdr3_length: 17; j_call: TRBJ2-5; clone_size: once; cdr3_nt: TGTGCCAGCAGCAAAAGTCCGGGACTAGCGGTAGGGGAGACCCAGTACTTC; cdr3_aa: CASSKSPGLAVGETQYF
d_call: TRBD2; v_call: TRBV15; cdr3_length: 14; j_call: TRBJ2-7; clone_size: -; cdr3_nt: TGTGCCACCAGCAGACTAGCGGGAGGGTACGAGCAGTACTTC; cdr3_aa: CATSRLAGGYEQYF
d_call: -; v_call: TRBV20-1; cdr3_length: 13; j_call: TRBJ1-2; clone_size: -; cdr3_nt: TGCGGTGCTTCGACAAGGTTGTCGCGTGGCTACACCTTC; cdr3_aa: CGASTRLSRGYTF
d_call: -; v_call: TRBV7-2; cdr3_length: 15; j_call: TRBJ1-6; clone_size: many; cdr3_nt: TGTGCCAGCAGCTTACTGAGCTCCTATAATTCACCCCTCCACTTT; cdr3_aa: CASSLLSSYNSPLHF
d_call: -; v_call: TRBV19; cdr3_length: 15; j_call: TRBJ2-2; clone_size: many; cdr3_nt: TGTGCCAGTAGTACCCACAGGGTGGGAACCGGGGAGCTGTTTTTT; cdr3_aa: CASSTHRVGTGELFF
d_call: -; v_call: TRBV28; cdr3_length: 12; j_call: TRBJ2-7; clone_size: few; cdr3_nt: TGTGCCAGCAGTCTTCGGTGGACGGAGCAGTACTTC; cdr3_aa: CASSLRWTEQYF
d_call: -; v_call: TRBV5-8; cdr3_length: 14; j_call: TRBJ1-2; clone_size: many; cdr3_nt: TGTGCCAGCAGCTTGTTTCAGGTTCACTATGGCTACACCTTC; cdr3_aa: CASSLFQVHYGYTF
d_call: -; v_call: TRBV24-1; cdr3_length: 12; j_call: TRBJ1-2; clone_size: many; cdr3_nt: TGTGCCACCAGTGATTTGCTCGATGGCTACACCTTC; cdr3_aa: CATSDLLDGYTF
d_call: -; v_call: TRBV5-1; cdr3_length: 15; j_call: TRBJ2-4; clone_size: few; cdr3_nt: TGCGCCAGCAGCTTTGGAGGGGGAGGCAAAAACATTCAGTACTTC; cdr3_aa: CASSFGGGGKNIQYF
d_call: -; v_call: TRBV20-1; cdr3_length: 15; j_call: TRBJ2-1; clone_size: many; cdr3_nt: TGCAGTGCTAGAGATCCCCACTGGCTATACAATGAGCAGTTCTTC; cdr3_aa: CSARDPHWLYNEQFF
d_call: -; v_call: TRBV20-1; cdr3_length: 15; j_call: TRBJ1-2; clone_size: many; cdr3_nt: TGCAGTGCTGGAGAGGTCAGGGAGGTCGAGGATGGCTACACCTTC; cdr3_aa: CSAGEVREVEDGYTF
d_call: -; v_call: TRBV5-8; cdr3_length: 15; j_call: TRBJ2-6; clone_size: many; cdr3_nt: TGTGCCAGCAGCTTGTCGCCTACCGGGGCCAACGTCCTGACTTTC; cdr3_aa: CASSLSPTGANVLTF
d_call: TRBD2; v_call: TRBV10-3; cdr3_length: 16; j_call: TRBJ2-5; clone_size: few; cdr3_nt: TGTGCCATCAGTGAGCCGTACGGGACTAGCAAAGAGACCCAGTACTTC; cdr3_aa: CAISEPYGTSKETQYF
d_call: TRBD1; v_call: TRBV3-1; cdr3_length: 15; j_call: TRBJ2-5; clone_size: many; cdr3_nt: TGTGCCAGCAGCGCCCGGGACAGGGTCTACGAGACCCAGTACTTC; cdr3_aa: CASSARDRVYETQYF
d_call: -; v_call: TRBV20-1; cdr3_length: 14; j_call: TRBJ2-7; clone_size: many; cdr3_nt: TGCAGTGCTAGTCCGAGGACGGGGACCTACGAGCAGTACTTC; cdr3_aa: CSASPRTGTYEQYF